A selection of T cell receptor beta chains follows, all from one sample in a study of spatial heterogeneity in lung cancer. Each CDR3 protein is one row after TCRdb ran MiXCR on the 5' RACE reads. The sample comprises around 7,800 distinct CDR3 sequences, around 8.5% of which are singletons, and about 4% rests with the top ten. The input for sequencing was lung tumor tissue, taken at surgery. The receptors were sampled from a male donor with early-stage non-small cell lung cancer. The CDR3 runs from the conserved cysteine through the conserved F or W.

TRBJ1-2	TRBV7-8	CASSRSTTANYGYTF
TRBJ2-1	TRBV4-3	CASSQEGNEQFF
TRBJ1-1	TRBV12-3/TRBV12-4	CASCFGITEAFF
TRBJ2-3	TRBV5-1	CASSLGGSTDTQYF
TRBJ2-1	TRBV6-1	CASDWPRGNEQFF
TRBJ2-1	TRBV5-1	CASSLNPVGQGYNEQFF
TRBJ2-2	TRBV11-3	CASSLGAGELFF
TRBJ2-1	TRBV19	CASSIGLAGGEQFF
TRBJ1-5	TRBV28	CASGLRQPQHF
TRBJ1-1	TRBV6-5	CASSYLSGQGVAFF
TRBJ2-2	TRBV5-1	CASSPNSAEELFF
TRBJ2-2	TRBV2	CASAGALGTGELFF
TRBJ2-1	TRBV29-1	CSSLLSGLAGGGEQFF
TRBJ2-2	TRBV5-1	CASSQLPGQINTGELFF
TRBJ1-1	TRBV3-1	CASSLQGRTEAFF
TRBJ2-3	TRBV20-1	CSERLAPGQTQYF
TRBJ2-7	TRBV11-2	CASSYGTSGFYEQYF
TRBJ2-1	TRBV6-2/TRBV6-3	CASSLGLAGGMEQFF
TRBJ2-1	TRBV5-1	CASSLGGLAGANEQFF
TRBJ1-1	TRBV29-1	CSVASRGHEVTEAFF
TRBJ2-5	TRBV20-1	CSARVQGRWGQETQYF
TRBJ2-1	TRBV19	CASRNSGTNEQFF
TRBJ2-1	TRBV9	CANSSRTGGNNEQFF
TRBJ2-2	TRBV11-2	CASSLSGSAGELFF
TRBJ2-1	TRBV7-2	CASSPKVPGRDNEQFF
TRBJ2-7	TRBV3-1	CASSDGTGTSGDYEQYF
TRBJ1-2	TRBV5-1	CASSAGQLYGYTF
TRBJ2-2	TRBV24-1	CATSDLGTNTGELFF
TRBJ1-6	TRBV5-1	CASSSGTPANSPLHF
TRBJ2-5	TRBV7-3	CASSSGQAETQYF
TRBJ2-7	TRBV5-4	CASSGRTGVTYEQYF